This entry features one T cell receptor (beta chain) sequence. The antigen remains unidentified. It was with 60 Vbeta and 13 Jbeta primers that the PCR ran. As originally analysed: A later analysis tallied some 84 million unique TCR beta chains, around 9.9 million of them shared. Libraries were prepared by immunoSEQ multiplex PCR; TCRdb keeps only in-frame clonotypes and omits some of them. V and J calls and clone size are as listed in that table; D and trimming were resolved from the DNA. The sample lists around 130,000 clones, 70% to 75% seen once, with 1.5% to 2% in the top ten. These data originate in a study of cytomegalovirus exposure and HLA in healthy donors. Study conclusions and caveats: In vitro checks showed that a few CMV-associated chains really do target CMV antigens.

The CDR3 spans 15 residues. Germline V gives CDR1 MNHEY, CDR2 SVGAGI. V lost 0 bases and J lost 4, with 11 bases in between. Sequencing used PBMCs. The chain carries TRBV6-5 and TRBJ2-3, with D uncertain. The source of this sequence is a woman in her twenties or thirties in good health and CMV-seronegative. The CDR3 bases are TGTGCCAGCAGTTACTCGACATCCCTCCCAGATACGCAGTATTTT. Translating it yields CASSYSTSLPDTQYF.